This T cell receptor (beta chain) was identified in a study of Ad26.COV2.S vaccination and SARS-CoV-2 variants. About the research overall: The COV1001 Ad26.COV2.S trial arm included the donor.

Noted treatment: some 20 received Ad26.COV2.S at low or high dose, single or two shots; roughly five received placebo; per-sample allocation not given. Repertoires come from day 63 after the first vaccine or placebo injection. Boston provided a donor who was an adult aged 18-55 years. With regard to this clone: What it recognizes is unknown.

Broader study findings: Researchers cautioned that TCR breadth and depth analyses may have underestimated total T cell responses. Marked by substantial breadth, spike-specific CD8+ and CD4+ T cell responses were reportedly seen after vaccination.

Repertoires were generated with immunoSEQ multiplex PCR, while TCRdb's copy carries only in-frame clones and drops some. The sample has some 480,000 clones, approximately 90% seen once. Losses at the gene ends were 5 bases for V and 12 bases for J; bases not matched to a gene: 13. The CDR3 spans 13 residues. Per the germline V gene, CDR1 is SEHNR and CDR2 is FQNEAQ (reference sequence). The V and J genes are TRBV7-9 and TRBJ2-7; 7 bases agree with TRBD1. The receptor was isolated from a person between 18 and 65 years old who received the Ad26.COV2.S COVID-19 vaccine or a placebo. The source material was peripheral blood, sampled in a trial of Ad26.COV2.S vaccine versus placebo. For the CDR3, the DNA is TGTGCCAGCAGCACCCCCGGTCGGACAGGCCCGTACTTC. It is translated as CASSTPGRTGPYF.